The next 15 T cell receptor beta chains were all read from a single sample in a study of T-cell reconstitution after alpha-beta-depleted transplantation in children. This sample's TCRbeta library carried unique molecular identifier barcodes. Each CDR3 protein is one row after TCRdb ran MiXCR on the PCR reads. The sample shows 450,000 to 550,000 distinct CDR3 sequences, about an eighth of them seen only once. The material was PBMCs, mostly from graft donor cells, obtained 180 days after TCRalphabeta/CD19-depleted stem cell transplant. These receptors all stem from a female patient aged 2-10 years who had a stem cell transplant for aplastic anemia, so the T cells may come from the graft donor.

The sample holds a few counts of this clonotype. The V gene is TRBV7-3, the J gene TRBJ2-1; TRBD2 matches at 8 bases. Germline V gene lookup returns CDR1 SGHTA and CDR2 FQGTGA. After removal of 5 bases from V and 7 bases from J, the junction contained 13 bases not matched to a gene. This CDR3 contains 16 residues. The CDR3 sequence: CASSPAGAGVSNEQFF. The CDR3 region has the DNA TGTGCCAGCAGCCCCGCCGGAGCGGGAGTTTCGAATGAGCAGTTCTTC. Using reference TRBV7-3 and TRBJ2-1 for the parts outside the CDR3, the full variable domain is GAGVSQTPSNKVTEKGKYVELRCDPISGHTALYWYRQSLGQGPEFLIYFQGTGAADDSGLPNDRFFAVRPEGSVSTLKIQRTERGDSAVYLCASSPAGAGVSNEQFFGPGTRLTVL.

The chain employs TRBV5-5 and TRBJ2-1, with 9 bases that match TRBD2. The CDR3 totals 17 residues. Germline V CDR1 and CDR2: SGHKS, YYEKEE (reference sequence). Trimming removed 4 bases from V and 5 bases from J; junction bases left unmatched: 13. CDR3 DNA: TGTGCCAGCAGCGTAATATTAGCGGGAGCCTTTAACAATGAGCAGTTCTTC. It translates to CASSVILAGAFNNEQFF. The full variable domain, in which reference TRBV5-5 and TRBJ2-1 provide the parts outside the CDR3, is DAGVTQSPTHLIKTRGQQVTLRCSPISGHKSVSWYQQVLGQGPQFIFQYYEKEERGRGNFPDRFSARQFPNYSSELNVNALLLGDSALYLCASSVILAGAFNNEQFFGPGTRLTVL.

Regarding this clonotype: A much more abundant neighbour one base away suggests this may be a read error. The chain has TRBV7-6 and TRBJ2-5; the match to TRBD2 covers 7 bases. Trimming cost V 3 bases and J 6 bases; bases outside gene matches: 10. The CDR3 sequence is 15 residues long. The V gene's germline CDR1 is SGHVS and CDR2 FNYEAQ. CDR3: CASSFGGSIGQTQYF. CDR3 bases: TGTGCCAGCAGCTTCGGCGGGAGCATTGGGCAGACCCAGTACTTC.

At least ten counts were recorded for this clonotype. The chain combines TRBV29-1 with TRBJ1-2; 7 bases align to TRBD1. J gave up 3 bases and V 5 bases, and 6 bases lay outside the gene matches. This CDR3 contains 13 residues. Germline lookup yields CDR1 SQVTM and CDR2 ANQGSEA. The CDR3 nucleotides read TGCAGCGTTCACAGGGGAGGGGACTATGGCTACACCTTC. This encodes CSVHRGGDYGYTF.

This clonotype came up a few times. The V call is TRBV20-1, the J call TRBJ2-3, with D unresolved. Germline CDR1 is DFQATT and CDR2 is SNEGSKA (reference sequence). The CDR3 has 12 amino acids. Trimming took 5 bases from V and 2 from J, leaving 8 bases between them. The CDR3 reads CSAGRPTDTQYF. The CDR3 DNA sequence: TGCAGTGCTGGGCGGCCCACAGATACGCAGTATTTT.

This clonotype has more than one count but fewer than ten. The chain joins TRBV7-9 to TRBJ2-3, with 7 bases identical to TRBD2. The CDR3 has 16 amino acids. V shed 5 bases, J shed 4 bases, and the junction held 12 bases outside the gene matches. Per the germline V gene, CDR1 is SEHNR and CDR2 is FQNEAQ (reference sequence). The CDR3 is CASSERDLSGSDTQYF. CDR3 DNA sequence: TGTGCCAGCAGCGAGCGGGACTTGTCGGGTTCAGATACGCAGTATTTT. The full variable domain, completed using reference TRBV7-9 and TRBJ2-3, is DTGVSQNPRHKITKRGQNVTFRCDPISEHNRLYWYRQTLGQGPEFLTYFQNEAQLEKSRLLSDRFSAERPKGSFSTLEIQRTEQGDSAMYLCASSERDLSGSDTQYFGPGTRLTVL.

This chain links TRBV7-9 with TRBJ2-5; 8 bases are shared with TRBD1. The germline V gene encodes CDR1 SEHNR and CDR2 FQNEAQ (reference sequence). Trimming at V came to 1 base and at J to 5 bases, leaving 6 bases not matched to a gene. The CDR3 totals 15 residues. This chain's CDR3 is CASSLGTGWRETQYF. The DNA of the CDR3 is TGTGCCAGCAGCTTAGGGACAGGGTGGAGGGAGACCCAGTACTTC. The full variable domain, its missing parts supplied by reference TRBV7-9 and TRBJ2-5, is DTGVSQNPRHKITKRGQNVTFRCDPISEHNRLYWYRQTLGQGPEFLTYFQNEAQLEKSRLLSDRFSAERPKGSFSTLEIQRTEQGDSAMYLCASSLGTGWRETQYFGPGTRLLVL.

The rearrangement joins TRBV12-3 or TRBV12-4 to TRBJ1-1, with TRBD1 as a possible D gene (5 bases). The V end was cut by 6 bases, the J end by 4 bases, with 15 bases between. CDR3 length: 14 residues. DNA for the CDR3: TGTGCCAGCAGGAACGGGGGAATATCCACTGAAGCTTTCTTT. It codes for CASRNGGISTEAFF.

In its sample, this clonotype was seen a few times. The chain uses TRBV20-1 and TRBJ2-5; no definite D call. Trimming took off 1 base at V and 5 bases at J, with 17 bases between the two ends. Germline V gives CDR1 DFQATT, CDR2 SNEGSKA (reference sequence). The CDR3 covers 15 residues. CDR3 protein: CSARGSFWGRETQYF. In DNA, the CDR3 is TGCAGTGCTAGAGGCTCTTTCTGGGGTCGGGAGACCCAGTACTTC.

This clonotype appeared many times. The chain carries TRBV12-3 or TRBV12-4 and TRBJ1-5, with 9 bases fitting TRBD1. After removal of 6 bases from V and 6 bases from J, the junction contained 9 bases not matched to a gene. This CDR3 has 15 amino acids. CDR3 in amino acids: CASRLGQGQSQPQHF. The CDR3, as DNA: TGTGCCAGCAGACTGGGACAGGGTCAGAGTCAGCCCCAGCATTTT.

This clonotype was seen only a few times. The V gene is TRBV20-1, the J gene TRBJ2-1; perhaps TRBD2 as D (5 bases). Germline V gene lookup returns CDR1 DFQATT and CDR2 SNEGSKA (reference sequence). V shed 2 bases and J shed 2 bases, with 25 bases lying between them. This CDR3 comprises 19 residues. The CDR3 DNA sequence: TGCAGTGCTAGAAAAGTAACAGTCAGTGGGTTCGGGGCCTACAATGAGCAGTTCTTC. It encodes CSARKVTVSGFGAYNEQFF.

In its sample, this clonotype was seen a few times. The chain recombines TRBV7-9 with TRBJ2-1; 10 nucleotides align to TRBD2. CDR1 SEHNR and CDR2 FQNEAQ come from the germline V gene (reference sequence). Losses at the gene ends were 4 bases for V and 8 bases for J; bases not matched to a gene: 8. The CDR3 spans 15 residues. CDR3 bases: TGTGCCAGCAGCTCGGCTAGCGGGGGAGGAGATGAGCAGTTCTTC. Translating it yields CASSSASGGGDEQFF.

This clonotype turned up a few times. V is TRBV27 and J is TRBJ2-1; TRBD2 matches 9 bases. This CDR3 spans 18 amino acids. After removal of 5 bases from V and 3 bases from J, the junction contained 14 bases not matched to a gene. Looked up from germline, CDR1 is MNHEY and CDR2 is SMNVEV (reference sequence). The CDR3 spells CASSGGTSPIVFYNEQFF. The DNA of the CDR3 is TGTGCCAGCAGTGGCGGGACTAGCCCTATTGTTTTCTACAATGAGCAGTTCTTC.

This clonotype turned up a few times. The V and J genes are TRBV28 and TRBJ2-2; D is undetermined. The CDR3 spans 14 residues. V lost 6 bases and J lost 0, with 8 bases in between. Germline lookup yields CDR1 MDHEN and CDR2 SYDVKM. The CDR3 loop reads CASRWMTNTGELFF. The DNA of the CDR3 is TGTGCCAGCAGGTGGATGACGAACACCGGGGAGCTGTTTTTT.

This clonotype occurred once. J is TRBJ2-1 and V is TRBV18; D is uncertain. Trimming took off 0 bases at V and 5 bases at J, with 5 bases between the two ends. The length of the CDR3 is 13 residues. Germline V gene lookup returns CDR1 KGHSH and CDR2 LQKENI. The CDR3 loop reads CASSPPNHNEQFF. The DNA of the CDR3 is TGTGCCAGCTCACCACCGAACCACAATGAGCAGTTCTTC.